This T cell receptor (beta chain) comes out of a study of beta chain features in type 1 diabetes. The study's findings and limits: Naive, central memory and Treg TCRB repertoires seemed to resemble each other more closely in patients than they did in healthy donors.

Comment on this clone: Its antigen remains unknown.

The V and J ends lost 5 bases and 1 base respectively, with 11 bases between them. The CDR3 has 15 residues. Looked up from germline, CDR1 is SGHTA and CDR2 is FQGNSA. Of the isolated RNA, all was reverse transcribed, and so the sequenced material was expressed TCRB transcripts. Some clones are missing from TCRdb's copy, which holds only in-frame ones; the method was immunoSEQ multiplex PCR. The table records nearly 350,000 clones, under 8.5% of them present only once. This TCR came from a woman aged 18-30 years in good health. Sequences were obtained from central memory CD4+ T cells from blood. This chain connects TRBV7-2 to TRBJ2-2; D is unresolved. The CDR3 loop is CASSPASWNTGELFF. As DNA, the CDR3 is TGTGCCAGCAGCCCAGCAAGTTGGAACACCGGGGAGCTGTTTTTT.